These T cell receptor beta chains were read from a single sample in a study of T-cell memory formation after mild COVID-19. MiXCR was run by TCRdb on the 5' RACE reads, yielding one entry per CDR3 protein. This table holds 200,000 to 300,000 distinct CDR3 sequences, approximately 16% found once. The source material was PBMCs or a T cell subset sorted from them (not recorded which). The receptors shown here come from a man between 18 and 35 years old who had mild COVID-19 (a few samples of this study predate the infection). Cell type and time point are not known. Each CDR3 is given with its conserved first and last residue. D genes are given only for firm matches. The size of a clone is reported for some rows only, either as once, few or many, or as a class for expanded clones.

DNA	CDR3	D	size	length	V	J
TGCAGCGTCCCCATTTACGAGGGCCAGTACTTC	CSVPIYEGQYF	.	few	11	TRBV29-1	TRBJ2-5
TGTGCCAGCAGAGTCACCGGGAAAGCAACTAATGAAAAACTGTTTTTT	CASRVTGKATNEKLFF	.	.	16	TRBV6-5	TRBJ1-4
TGCGCCAGCAGCAGCACTAGCGGGGGGGCCGTGGAGACCCAGTACTTC	CASSSTSGGAVETQYF	TRBD2	.	16	TRBV5-1	TRBJ2-5
TGTGCCAGCAGCTTGCTCGGCGGGGATACTAGCACAGATACGCAGTATTTT	CASSLLGGDTSTDTQYF	.	few	17	TRBV7-6	TRBJ2-3
TGTGCCAGTAGTATCGACGGGGGGGGAGAAGCTTTCTTT	CASSIDGGGEAFF	.	few	13	TRBV19	TRBJ1-1
TGTGCCAGCAGCCAAAGTTCCGGTTATGAGCAGTTCTTC	CASSQSSGYEQFF	.	.	13	TRBV4-2	TRBJ2-1
TGTGCCAGCAGCTCCCGACAGGGGGTCGGCTATGGCTACACCTTC	CASSSRQGVGYGYTF	TRBD1	few	15	TRBV7-2	TRBJ1-2
TGCAGTGCTAGGAGGGACACCGGGGAGCTGTTTTTT	CSARRDTGELFF	.	.	12	TRBV20-1	TRBJ2-2
TGCAGCGTTGGAGTGTCGGGGAAAAACATTCAGTACTTC	CSVGVSGKNIQYF	.	.	13	TRBV29-1	TRBJ2-4
TGTGCCAGCAGCCTTAGCGGGGGGCGAGGTGGGGCCAACGTCCTGACTTTC	CASSLSGGRGGANVLTF	TRBD2	.	17	TRBV7-8	TRBJ2-6
TGCGCCAGCAGCTCCCCCGGGAGACTAGCGGGGGGTAGCACAGATACGCAGTATTTT	CASSSPGRLAGGSTDTQYF	TRBD2	few	19	TRBV4-3	TRBJ2-3
TGTGCCAGCAGCTTAGAGGGACAGGGGTTTTCCTATGGCTACACCTTC	CASSLEGQGFSYGYTF	TRBD1	.	16	TRBV7-9	TRBJ1-2
TGCGCCAGCAGCTTGGGACTAGCGGGGGCCCCGAGCTCCTACAATGAGCAGTTCTTC	CASSLGLAGAPSSYNEQFF	TRBD2	few	19	TRBV5-1	TRBJ2-1
TGTGCCAGCAGCGTAGGGTGGATTGAAGCTTTCTTT	CASSVGWIEAFF	.	.	12	TRBV9	TRBJ1-1
TGTGCCAGCAGGCCGCGGGCAGCTGATTCACCCCTCCACTTT	CASRPRAADSPLHF	.	.	14	TRBV9	TRBJ1-6
TGTGCCAGCAGTTACGCGGCGAACACTGAAGCTTTCTTT	CASSYAANTEAFF	.	few	13	TRBV6-2/TRBV6-3	TRBJ1-1
TGTGCCAGCAGCTTAGCGGGACTCTTGCGCGGGGAGCTGTTTTTT	CASSLAGLLRGELFF	.	few	15	TRBV7-9	TRBJ2-2
TGTGCCAGCAGTTACTCGTGGGGAACATCTGAAGCTTTCTTT	CASSYSWGTSEAFF	.	few	14	TRBV6-2/TRBV6-3	TRBJ1-1
TGCGCCAGCAGCCAAGATCAATCTCGGCAAACGCAGTATTTT	CASSQDQSRQTQYF	.	many	14	TRBV4-3	TRBJ2-3
TGTGCCAGCAGCCTTAAGCGGGGGAGCACAGATACGCAGTATTTT	CASSLKRGSTDTQYF	TRBD2	once	15	TRBV13	TRBJ2-3
TGTGCCAGCAGCCCGAACCCAGAGACCCAGTACTTC	CASSPNPETQYF	.	.	12	TRBV7-2	TRBJ2-5
TGCAGTGCCAGACTAGCCTTGGAGACCCAGTACTTC	CSARLALETQYF	TRBD2	many	12	TRBV20-1	TRBJ2-5
TGCAGCGTAGAGGGGACATCCGCCTTCTATGGCTACACCTTC	CSVEGTSAFYGYTF	.	.	14	TRBV29-1	TRBJ1-2
TGTGCCAGCAGTGAATATGGAAGGGGACAAGAGACCCAGTACTTC	CASSEYGRGQETQYF	.	.	15	TRBV25-1	TRBJ2-5
TGTGCCATCAGTGCCCCCCGGCCGATGGGAGAGACCCAGTACTTC	CAISAPRPMGETQYF	.	.	15	TRBV10-3	TRBJ2-5
TGTGCCAGCAGCTTAGGAGTCGGGGACAATGAGCAGTTCTTC	CASSLGVGDNEQFF	.	.	14	TRBV7-9	TRBJ2-1
TGTGCCAGCAGCTTATACCCCCGGCGGAGCGGGGGGGCCCCGGAGGAGACCCAGTACTTC	CASSLYPRRSGGAPEETQYF	TRBD2	few	20	TRBV7-3	TRBJ2-5
TGTGCCAGCTCACCAGTTACAGGGTTGCAGCCCCAGCATTTT	CASSPVTGLQPQHF	.	.	14	TRBV18	TRBJ1-5
TGCGCCAGCAGACAGGGGATGCCCTACGAGCAGTACTTC	CASRQGMPYEQYF	TRBD1	once	13	TRBV10-2	TRBJ2-7
TGCAGTGCTAGATCAATCCACCAAGTCTACGAGCAGTACTTC	CSARSIHQVYEQYF	.	.	14	TRBV20-1	TRBJ2-7
TGTGCCAGCAGCCCCGGGACCCGCGGGACGGATACGCAGTATTTT	CASSPGTRGTDTQYF	.	few	15	TRBV7-9	TRBJ2-3
TGTGCCAGCACTAGTTACAATGAGCAGTTCTTC	CASTSYNEQFF	.	few	11	TRBV27	TRBJ2-1
TGTGCCAGCAGCCAAGATCTCCGCAGGGCGGAACTTAGCGGGGAGCAGTACTTC	CASSQDLRRAELSGEQYF	TRBD2	many	18	TRBV4-2	TRBJ2-7
TGCGCCAGCAGCCAAGATCCTCCTGGGGGATCTGGAAACACCATATATTTT	CASSQDPPGGSGNTIYF	.	few	17	TRBV4-1	TRBJ1-3
TGTGCTAGTGGGTGGACAGTTCTTGATCGGGAGCAGTTCTTC	CASGWTVLDREQFF	.	.	14	TRBV12-5	TRBJ2-1
TGCGCCAGCAGCCCGGACATTCAGTACTTC	CASSPDIQYF	.	.	10	TRBV4-3	TRBJ2-4
TGCAGTGCTAGAGTTACCGGGACCGGGCCATACGAGCAGTACTTC	CSARVTGTGPYEQYF	.	.	15	TRBV20-1	TRBJ2-7
TGTGCCAGCAGTTACTCGTGGAATCAGGGAACCTACGAGCAGTACTTC	CASSYSWNQGTYEQYF	.	few	16	TRBV6-5	TRBJ2-7
TGTGCCAGCAGCCCCCGGGACGGAGCAACTTTAGGGCTGTTTTTT	CASSPRDGATLGLFF	.	.	15	TRBV3-1	TRBJ1-4
TGTGCCAGCAGCTTAGGAGGCAGACTACACACAGATACGCAGTATTTT	CASSLGGRLHTDTQYF	.	few	16	TRBV11-2	TRBJ2-3
TGCGCCAGCAGCCAAGAAAGATACCAGGGAACTGGGGCCAACGTCCTGACTTTC	CASSQERYQGTGANVLTF	.	.	18	TRBV4-3	TRBJ2-6
TGTGCCAGCGGCCGACAGGGAGTGGAGACCCAGTACTTC	CASGRQGVETQYF	TRBD1	many	13	TRBV7-2	TRBJ2-5